The entry below gives a single T cell receptor (beta chain) sequence along with its context. What antigen it recognizes has not been identified. No base qualities exist here, and no much larger clone lies one base off it. This sample is drawn from a study of blood T cell repertoires in COVID-19 (dated by TCRdb to 2018 to 2021). Turning to the overall study: Collaborator samples came from the United States, Italy and Spain and covered acute and convalescent phases of COVID-19. A de-identified subject ID, COVID-19 status, age in years and sex were almost always included in the sample metadata. Where HLA class I and class II types were available, the types were taken from metadata supplied by the sample provider, not from assay-based typing. A freely available public database, intended as a resource for researchers studying the immune response to SARS-CoV-2, is where the repertoires were released. The material from the prospective study consisted of cDNA or gDNA derived from T cells, B-cell-depleted T cells, or PBMCs. The dataset comprised deeply sampled blood TCRbeta repertoires from subjects exposed to, actively infected with, or recovered from COVID-19. Samples came from the ongoing ImmuneRACE study (first 160 participants) plus 1,254 subjects from 6 global collaborators. Broader findings and caveats from the paper: How much clinical and demographic metadata was included differed by source and by participant, and the metadata was provided uncurated.

TCRbeta CDR3 regions were amplified from genomic DNA using the immunoSEQ Assay, a bias-controlled multiplex PCR. Per the source publication's procedure: Nucleated cell counts per sample were estimated from amplification of reference gene primers within the assay. Sequence reads were collapsed and filtered to measure the absolute abundance of every unique TCRbeta CDR3 rearrangement. For each sample, productive Simpson clonality was calculated by taking the square root of Simpson's diversity index across productive rearrangements. TCRdb stores this immuneACCESS table with in-frame sequences only. Part of the clones is absent; in the studies checked, under half of the shortfall reflects unresolved V genes, and no reason is known for the rest. The V and J calls and clone size were taken over from that table, and D and trimming were inferred from the DNA. In all, the sample holds some 40,000 clones, and around 89% of those were seen once. The biggest ten clones account for approximately 5% of the sample.

Whole blood was collected in K2EDTA tubes by collaborating institutions according to the institutions' own protocols. For TCRbeta analysis, collaborator samples were shipped as frozen whole blood, as isolated PBMCs, or as DNA extracted from either sample type. The germline V gene provides CDR1 ENHRY and CDR2 SYGVKD. Measured from the cysteine to the phenylalanine, the CDR3 is 15 residues long. Solely the CDR3 DNA is kept, with 45 bases framed from the first base. Ends trimmed: V by 8 bases, J by 1 base; bases unmatched to a gene: 10. The chain is encoded by TRBV10-3 joined to TRBJ2-7, with 8 middle bases fitting TRBD1. This receptor was taken from a human donor in a cohort sampled during active COVID-19. Sequencing was carried out using peripheral blood. The CDR3 here reads CAIRDRGSSSYEQYF. The nucleotides read TGTGCCATCCGAGACAGGGGATCGAGTTCCTACGAGCAGTACTTC.